This T cell receptor (beta chain) was captured in a study of cytomegalovirus exposure and HLA in healthy donors. Study background: Of all 360 or so donors who were genotyped, roughly 85% belonged to the Caucasian-associated ancestry cluster.

The primer mix had 60 Vbeta and 13 Jbeta primers. Assay used: immunoSEQ multiplex PCR; TCRdb lists only in-frame clones, some missing. Of 65,000 to 95,000 clones in the sample, about 80% were seen once. There are a few counts of this clone. Its antigen is not identified. General study points: TCR beta chains numbering roughly 150 were designated cytomegalovirus-associated. Certain indistinguishable V segments, among them TRBV6-2 and TRBV6-3, were excluded. HLA alleles showed associations with 15,000 to 20,000 TCR beta sequences in a later analysis, at a 0.05 false discovery rate.

The germline V gene encodes CDR1 SEHNR and CDR2 FQNEAQ (reference sequence). V lost 8 bases to trimming and J lost 3 bases, with 10 bases between them. There are 12 residues in the CDR3. Source material: PBMCs. The receptor was derived from a man in his fifties in good health and CMV-seronegative. This sequence joins TRBV7-9 and TRBJ1-2; D possibly corresponds to TRBD1 (6 bases). Here the CDR3 DNA reads TGTGCCAGCGGGGGGGGCTACTATGGCTACACCTTC. This encodes CASGGGYYGYTF.